There are many counts of the clone carrying this T cell receptor (beta chain). Its antigen is unknown. The source of the sample is a study of T-cell reconstitution after alpha-beta-depleted transplantation in children. The CDR3 consists of 14 residues. The V end was cut by 0 bases, the J end by 3 bases, with 6 bases between. From germline, CDR1 is SGHTA and CDR2 FQGNSA. Points from the study as a whole: A year had passed since transplant, and T-cell counts and diversity by then came mostly from newly produced T cells. Elevated TCRbeta diversity at day 60 was traced, in some patients, to surviving recipient T cells and thymic progenitors. At around two months after transplant, the alpha-beta T cells were reportedly derived from several hundred expanded clones that came from non-depleted graft cells.

A TCRbeta library incorporating unique molecular identifiers was prepared. TCRdb reprocessed the PCR reads via MiXCR and lists one record per CDR3 protein. The sample has around 580,000 distinct CDR3 sequences; more than 20% are singletons. The receptor comes from a boy in the first two years of life with Wiskott-Aldrich syndrome, due to receive a stem cell transplant. The chain couples TRBV7-2 to TRBJ2-1, with no clear D. Sequenced material: PBMCs, taken before TCRalphabeta/CD19-depleted stem cell transplant. CDR3 sequence (DNA): TGTGCCAGCAGCTTAGCTCCCGGCTACAATGAGCAGTTCTTC. Residues: CASSLAPGYNEQFF. The full variable domain, completed using reference TRBV7-2 and TRBJ2-1, is GAGVSQSPSNKVTEKGKDVELRCDPISGHTALYWYRQSLGQGLEFLIYFQGNSAPDKSGLPSDRFSAERTGGSVSTLTIQRTQQEDSAVYLCASSLAPGYNEQFFGPGTRLTVL.